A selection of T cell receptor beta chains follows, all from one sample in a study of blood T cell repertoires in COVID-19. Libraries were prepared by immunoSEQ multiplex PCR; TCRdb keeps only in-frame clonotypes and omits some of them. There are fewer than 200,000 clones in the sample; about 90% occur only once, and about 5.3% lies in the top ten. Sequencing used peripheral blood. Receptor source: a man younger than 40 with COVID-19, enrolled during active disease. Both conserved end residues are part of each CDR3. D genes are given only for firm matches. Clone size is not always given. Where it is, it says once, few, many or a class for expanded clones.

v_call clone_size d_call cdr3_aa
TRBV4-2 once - CASSQDLTGVRATEAFF
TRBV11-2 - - CASSWDKDEQYF
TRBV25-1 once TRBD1 CASSESRTGNTEAFF
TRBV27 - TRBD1 CASSPLRGITDTQYF
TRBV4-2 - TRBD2 CASSPPGGGSYNEQFF
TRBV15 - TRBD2 CATSRELAGVRTQYF
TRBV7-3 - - CASSLGLYNSPLHF
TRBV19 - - CASSLLVVYGYTF
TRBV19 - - CASSIDSGVNQPQHF
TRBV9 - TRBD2 CASSAQGLSKFNEQFF
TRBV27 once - CASSSSRGFWQYF
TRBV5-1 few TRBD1 CASSGNRDRSYEQYF
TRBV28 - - CASSLAGSASGNTIYF
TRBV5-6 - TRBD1 CASQQGNYGYTF
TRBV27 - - CASSSVPGFGNYGYTF
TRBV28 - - CASSLGGGRNTEAFF
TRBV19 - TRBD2 CASSKSLAGGTDTQYF
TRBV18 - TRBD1 CASSPIPGQGYYGYTF
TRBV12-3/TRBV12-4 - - CASSLGVGRAFF
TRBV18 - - CASSDTAPTVNTEAFF
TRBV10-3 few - CAISESRGVNYGYTF
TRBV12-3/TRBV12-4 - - CASSTSGQPQHF
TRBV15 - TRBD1 CATSRDVRDRGDTEAFF
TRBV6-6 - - CASIGNRDYEQYF